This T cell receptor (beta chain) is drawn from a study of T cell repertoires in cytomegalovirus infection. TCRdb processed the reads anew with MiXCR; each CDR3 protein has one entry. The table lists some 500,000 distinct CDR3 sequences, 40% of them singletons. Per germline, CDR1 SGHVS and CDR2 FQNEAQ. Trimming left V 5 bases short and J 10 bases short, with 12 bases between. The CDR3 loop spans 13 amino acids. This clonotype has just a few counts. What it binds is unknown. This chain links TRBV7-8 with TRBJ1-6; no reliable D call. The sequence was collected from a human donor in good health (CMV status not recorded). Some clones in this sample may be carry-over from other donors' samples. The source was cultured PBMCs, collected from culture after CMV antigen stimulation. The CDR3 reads CASSQDRNSPLHF. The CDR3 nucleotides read TGTGCCAGCAGCCAGGACCGGAACTCACCCCTCCACTTT. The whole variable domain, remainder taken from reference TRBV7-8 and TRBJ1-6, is GAGVSQSPRYKVAKRGQDVALRCDPISGHVSLFWYQQALGQGPEFLTYFQNEAQLDKSGLPSDRFFAERPEGSVSTLKIQRTQQEDSAVYLCASSQDRNSPLHFGNGTRLTVT.